Listed below are T cell receptor beta chains from one sample, sequenced in a study of blood T cell repertoires in COVID-19. TCRdb's table, derived via immunoSEQ multiplex PCR, lists solely in-frame clones and lacks some. The sample contains some 400,000 clones, 80% to 90% of which appear only once. Source material: PBMCs or T cells enriched from blood (not recorded which). The receptor source for this set is a man younger than 40 who had recovered from COVID-19. Both conserved end residues are part of each CDR3. The D gene is left open where the match is weak. Some rows have no size entry. The others give once, few or many, or a class for an expanded clone.

CDR3,DNA,V,D,size,J
CASNEGGPGTDTQYF,TGTGCCAGTAACGAGGGAGGGCCCGGCACAGATACGCAGTATTTT,TRBV19,TRBD2,NA,TRBJ2-3
CASSLVSSYEQYF,TGCGCCAGCAGCTTGGTGAGCTCCTACGAGCAGTACTTC,TRBV5-1,NA,NA,TRBJ2-7
CASSYGTSGTDTQYF,TGCGCCAGCAGCTATGGGACTAGCGGCACAGATACGCAGTATTTT,TRBV5-1,TRBD2,NA,TRBJ2-3
CASSTPPGQGRTGELFF,TGTGCCAGTAGCACACCACCGGGACAGGGGCGGACCGGGGAGCTGTTTTTT,TRBV19,TRBD1,NA,TRBJ2-2
CASKLAGVNEQFF,TGTGCCAGCAAACTAGCGGGAGTCAATGAGCAGTTCTTC,TRBV25-1,TRBD2,NA,TRBJ2-1
CAWSYSGQQFF,TGTGCCTGGAGCTATAGCGGGCAGCAGTTCTTC,TRBV30,TRBD2,NA,TRBJ2-1
CASSSGGRAGELFF,TGTGCCAGCAGCTCCGGAGGGAGGGCCGGGGAGCTGTTTTTT,TRBV7-2,TRBD2,NA,TRBJ2-2
CATQKREGQPQHF,TGTGCCACTCAGAAGAGAGAGGGTCAGCCCCAGCATTTT,TRBV6-5,NA,once,TRBJ1-5
CATNTHGNYGYTF,TGTGCCACCAACACGCACGGGAACTATGGCTACACCTTC,TRBV19,NA,once,TRBJ1-2
CASSYPGGWNQPQHF,TGTGCCAGCAGTTATCCTGGGGGGTGGAATCAGCCCCAGCATTTT,TRBV28,NA,NA,TRBJ1-5
CASTMGGDYNEQFF,TGTGCCAGTACCATGGGGGGGGATTACAATGAGCAGTTCTTC,TRBV19,TRBD2,NA,TRBJ2-1
CASSSLDRGKNQPQHF,TGTGCCAGCAGTTCCCTGGACAGGGGAAAAAATCAGCCCCAGCATTTT,TRBV28,TRBD1,NA,TRBJ1-5
CSERIYNEQFF,TGCAGTGAGAGGATCTACAATGAGCAGTTCTTC,TRBV20-1,NA,NA,TRBJ2-1
CASRAPDRLAEAFF,TGTGCCAGCAGGGCCCCGGACAGACTCGCTGAAGCTTTCTTT,TRBV28,NA,NA,TRBJ1-1
CASSPGTSGRNYEQYF,TGTGCCAGCAGCCCGGGGACTAGCGGGAGGAACTACGAGCAGTACTTC,TRBV5-4,TRBD2,NA,TRBJ2-7
CAWGRDRGSYGYTF,TGTGCCTGGGGACGGGACAGAGGTTCCTATGGCTACACCTTC,TRBV30,TRBD1,NA,TRBJ1-2
CASSTLMTASSYEQYF,TGTGCCAGCAGCACCCTAATGACAGCGAGCTCCTACGAGCAGTACTTC,TRBV7-9,NA,NA,TRBJ2-7
CASSSGDFGYEQYF,TGCGCCAGCAGTTCTGGAGACTTCGGATACGAGCAGTACTTC,TRBV5-1,NA,NA,TRBJ2-7
CASSTRTGGETQYF,TGTGCCAGCAGCACCCGGACAGGAGGCGAGACCCAGTACTTC,TRBV7-9,TRBD1,few,TRBJ2-5
CASSLTWVRDTIYF,TGTGCCAGCAGCTTGACCTGGGTCAGGGACACCATATATTTT,TRBV5-4,NA,NA,TRBJ1-3
CASSPSGQNYEQYF,TGTGCCAGCAGCCCTTCGGGACAAAACTACGAGCAGTACTTC,TRBV7-9,NA,NA,TRBJ2-7
CAWATYGDEETQYF,TGTGCCTGGGCTACTTACGGGGATGAAGAGACCCAGTACTTC,TRBV30,NA,NA,TRBJ2-5
CASSFLRGETQYF,TGTGCCAGCAGCTTTCTCAGGGGGGAGACCCAGTACTTC,TRBV7-2,TRBD1,NA,TRBJ2-5
CSASGQLYNGYTF,TGCAGCGCCTCGGGACAGCTTTATAATGGCTACACCTTC,TRBV29-1,TRBD1,NA,TRBJ1-2
CASRAGRGTYNEQFF,TGTGCCAGCAGGGCCGGTAGGGGAACCTACAATGAGCAGTTCTTC,TRBV7-6,NA,NA,TRBJ2-1
CASSQDRNSPLHF,TGTGCCAGCAGCCAAGATCGTAATTCACCCCTCCACTTT,TRBV3-1/TRBV3-2,NA,NA,TRBJ1-6
CASSGQGTNTEAFF,TGTGCCAGTAGCGGACAGGGAACCAACACTGAAGCTTTCTTT,TRBV19,TRBD1,NA,TRBJ1-1
CASSSSVAGKVTGELFF,TGTGCCAGCAGCTCTAGTGTAGCGGGAAAGGTCACCGGGGAGCTGTTTTTT,TRBV7-8,TRBD2,NA,TRBJ2-2
CASSRTSSHNEQFF,TGTGCCAGCAGCCGGACTAGCAGCCACAATGAGCAGTTCTTC,TRBV6-5,TRBD2,NA,TRBJ2-1